The next 18 T cell receptor beta chains were all read from a single sample in a study of shared clonotypes between healthy human individuals. Sequencing was performed with immunoSEQ multiplex PCR; in TCRdb, only in-frame clones are kept and a portion is missing. Found here are roughly 2 million clones, about 95% of them singletons; the top ten hold about 1.1%. CD45RO negativity and positive selection for CCR7 defined naive CD8 cells, a population that excluded terminally differentiated effector memory CD45RA+ cells. Sequenced: naive CD8+ T cells sorted from blood. These receptors all stem from a man aged 18 to 30 in good health.

The genes are TRBV19 and TRBJ1-1; D possibly corresponds to TRBD1 (6 bases). This CDR3 region has 15 residues. The germline gives CDR1 LNHDA, CDR2 SQIVND (reference sequence). V gave up 7 bases and J gave up 5 bases, with 20 bases separating them. The CDR3: CASNPAPGGYTEAFF. CDR3 nucleotide sequence: TGTGCCAGTAATCCAGCCCCGGGGGGCTATACTGAAGCTTTCTTT.

The count of this clone is one. The chain links TRBV10-1 to TRBJ2-1, with D unresolved. V was clipped by 3 bases and J by 0 bases, with 12 bases between them. Germline values: CDR1 WNHNN, CDR2 SYGVQD (reference sequence). This CDR3 has 16 residues. DNA of the CDR3: TGCGCCAGCAGTGATAGTGTGAGTAGCTCCTACAATGAGCAGTTCTTC. It translates to CASSDSVSSSYNEQFF.

In this sample, this clone turned up once. V gene TRBV30 combines with J gene TRBJ1-6; 10 bases are a match to TRBD1. The CDR3 sequence is 14 residues long. CDR1 and CDR2 (germline): GTSNPN, SVGIG (reference sequence). Trimming cost V 3 bases and J 9 bases; bases outside gene matches: 5. The CDR3 loop reads CAWRGWDRGSPLHF. The CDR3 DNA sequence: TGTGCCTGGAGGGGGTGGGACAGGGGTTCACCCCTCCACTTT.

The chain has TRBV30 and TRBJ2-2; D may be TRBD2 (6 bases). The germline CDR1 and CDR2 sequences are GTSNPN and SVGIG (reference sequence). V lost 1 base, J lost 1 base, and 10 bases lay in between. The CDR3 sequence is 15 residues long. CDR3 in amino acids: CAWSEGGVNTGELFF. Here the CDR3 DNA reads TGTGCCTGGAGTGAGGGCGGGGTGAACACCGGGGAGCTGTTTTTT. Full variable domain (missing parts from reference TRBV30 and TRBJ2-2): SQTIHQWPATLVQPVGSPLSLECTVEGTSNPNLYWYRQAAGRGLQLLFYSVGIGQISSEVPQNLSASRPQDRQFILSSKKLLLSDSGFYLCAWSEGGVNTGELFFGEGSRLTVL.

This sequence joins TRBV10-3 and TRBJ2-2; a weak D match, TRBD2 (5 bases). The CDR3 runs 13 residues. V lost 7 bases and J 8 bases, leaving 14 bases between the germline ends. Germline values: CDR1 ENHRY, CDR2 SYGVKD. The CDR3 sequence is CAIMNVEEGELFF. The CDR3 DNA reads as TGTGCCATCATGAACGTGGAGGAAGGGGAGCTGTTTTTT.

The V call is TRBV27, the J call TRBJ2-7; D call uncertain. V gave up 4 bases and J gave up 6 bases, with 16 bases separating them. The V gene's germline CDR1 is MNHEY and CDR2 SMNVEV (reference sequence). The CDR3 has 14 amino acids. CDR3 nucleotide sequence: TGTGCCAGCAGTTCTCGCGTCGCCTCCGTCGAGCAGTACTTC. As protein: CASSSRVASVEQYF.

In nucleotides, the CDR3 is TGTGCCAGCAGCTCAGGGACAGGGGGGAGATCTGGGGCCAACGTCCTGACTTTC. It yields the protein CASSSGTGGRSGANVLTF. V usage is TRBV7-8 and J usage is TRBJ2-6; 11 nucleotides align to TRBD1. The CDR3 runs 18 residues. Germline-derived CDR1 and CDR2 are SGHVS and FQNEAQ. Unmatched junction bases numbered 6, after V lost 4 bases and J lost 1 base.

This chain links TRBV9 with TRBJ2-5; D remains unclear. There are 15 residues in the CDR3. The germline V and J ends were trimmed by 3 bases and 5 bases, with 17 bases remaining between them. Germline V gene data show CDR1 as SGDLS and CDR2 as YYNGEE. The CDR3 bases are TGTGCCAGCAGCGACGTCCGGGCCCCCGGGGAGACCCAGTACTTC. Its protein product is CASSDVRAPGETQYF. Full variable domain (missing parts from reference TRBV9 and TRBJ2-5): DSGVTQTPKHLITATGQRVTLRCSPRSGDLSVYWYQQSLDQGLQFLIQYYNGEERAKGNILERFSAQQFPDLHSELNLSSLELGDSALYFCASSDVRAPGETQYFGPGTRLLVL.

The CDR3 sequence: CAWTGLAGVREQYF. The CDR3 nucleotides are TGTGCCTGGACCGGACTAGCGGGAGTGCGGGAGCAGTACTTC. The chain couples TRBV30 to TRBJ2-7; TRBD2 agrees at 13 bases. Germline-derived CDR1 and CDR2 are GTSNPN and SVGIG (reference sequence). V gave up 4 bases and J gave up 7 bases; unmatched junction bases: 7. The CDR3 consists of 14 residues.

The chain is built from TRBV19 and TRBJ1-2; a weak D match, TRBD1 (6 bases). The V end lost 4 bases, the J end lost 8 bases, and 14 bases lay between the germline ends. Germline V gives CDR1 LNHDA, CDR2 SQIVND (reference sequence). The length of the CDR3 is 13 residues. The CDR3 DNA reads TGTGCCAGTAGTAGGCAGGGGATGGGAGGCTACACCTTC. It specifies CASSRQGMGGYTF.

This chain uses TRBV2 with TRBJ1-1; D unresolved. Trimming took 5 bases from V and 4 from J, leaving 23 bases between them. CDR1 and CDR2 from the germline V gene are SNHLY and FYNNEI. The CDR3 consists of 17 residues. The CDR3 DNA sequence: TGTGCCAGCAGTAGTACAGAGTACGGCATTTTTGCCACTGAAGCTTTCTTT. Encoded protein: CASSSTEYGIFATEAFF.

This sequence joins TRBV28 and TRBJ2-1, with D unclear. Trimming took off 4 bases at V and 4 bases at J, with 5 bases between the two ends. The germline V gene encodes CDR1 MDHEN and CDR2 SYDVKM. This CDR3 comprises 12 residues. The CDR3 bases are TGTGCCAGCAGTTCCACTTACAATGAGCAGTTCTTC. Translated, it gives CASSSTYNEQFF.

As concerns this clone: This sample also contains other DNA sequences that code for the same CDR3. The V and J genes are TRBV6-5 and TRBJ2-5; 11 bases align to TRBD2. CDR1 and CDR2 (germline): MNHEY, SVGAGI. The CDR3 is made up of 15 amino acids. After removal of 0 bases from V and 5 bases from J, the junction contained 2 bases not matched to a gene. CDR3 loop: CASSYSVAGGETQYF. For the CDR3, the DNA is TGTGCCAGCAGTTACTCAGTAGCGGGGGGGGAGACCCAGTACTTC.

CDR3 amino acids: CASRDNGRNTEAFF. The DNA of the CDR3 is TGTGCCAGTAGGGATAACGGGAGGAACACTGAAGCTTTCTTT. The genes are TRBV19 and TRBJ1-1; D call uncertain. Germline CDR1 and CDR2: LNHDA and SQIVND (reference sequence). The CDR3 runs 14 residues. The V end lost 6 bases, the J end lost 1 base, and 12 bases lay between the germline ends.

The rearrangement uses TRBV27 and TRBJ1-3; D may be TRBD1 (6 bases). The CDR3 length is 18 residues. Germline CDR1 reads MNHEY; CDR2 reads SMNVEV (reference sequence). The V end lost 1 base, the J end lost 1 base, and 17 bases lay between the germline ends. For the CDR3, the DNA is TGTGCCAGCAGTTTATATCCACCTTGGACAGTTTCTGGAAACACCATATATTTT. Its protein product is CASSLYPPWTVSGNTIYF.

V and J are TRBV7-8 and TRBJ2-1, with D maybe TRBD2 (5 bases). Per germline, CDR1 SGHVS and CDR2 FQNEAQ. The V end was cut by 8 bases, the J end by 8 bases, with 7 bases between. The CDR3 covers 10 residues. The CDR3 is CASEGDEQFF. The CDR3 DNA reads TGTGCCAGCGAGGGCGATGAGCAGTTCTTC.

This chain joins TRBV12-5 and TRBJ1-1; possible D gene TRBD1, 5 bases. The CDR3 extends over 18 amino acids. V was pared by 1 base and J by 2 bases, with 20 bases between. Germline assignment: CDR1 LGHNT and CDR2 FRNRAP. CDR3 coding DNA: TGTGCTAGTGGTTTGGCTAGTGTTAGCGGACACCAAAACACTGAAGCTTTCTTT. Translated: CASGLASVSGHQNTEAFF.

The chain carries TRBV10-3 and TRBJ1-3; no firm D call. Germline lookup yields CDR1 ENHRY and CDR2 SYGVKD. Trimming stripped 2 bases from V and 0 bases from J, with 8 bases between. The CDR3 length is 15 residues. The CDR3 here is CAISENRFSGNTIYF. The CDR3 bases are TGTGCCATCAGTGAGAATAGGTTCTCTGGAAACACCATATATTTT.